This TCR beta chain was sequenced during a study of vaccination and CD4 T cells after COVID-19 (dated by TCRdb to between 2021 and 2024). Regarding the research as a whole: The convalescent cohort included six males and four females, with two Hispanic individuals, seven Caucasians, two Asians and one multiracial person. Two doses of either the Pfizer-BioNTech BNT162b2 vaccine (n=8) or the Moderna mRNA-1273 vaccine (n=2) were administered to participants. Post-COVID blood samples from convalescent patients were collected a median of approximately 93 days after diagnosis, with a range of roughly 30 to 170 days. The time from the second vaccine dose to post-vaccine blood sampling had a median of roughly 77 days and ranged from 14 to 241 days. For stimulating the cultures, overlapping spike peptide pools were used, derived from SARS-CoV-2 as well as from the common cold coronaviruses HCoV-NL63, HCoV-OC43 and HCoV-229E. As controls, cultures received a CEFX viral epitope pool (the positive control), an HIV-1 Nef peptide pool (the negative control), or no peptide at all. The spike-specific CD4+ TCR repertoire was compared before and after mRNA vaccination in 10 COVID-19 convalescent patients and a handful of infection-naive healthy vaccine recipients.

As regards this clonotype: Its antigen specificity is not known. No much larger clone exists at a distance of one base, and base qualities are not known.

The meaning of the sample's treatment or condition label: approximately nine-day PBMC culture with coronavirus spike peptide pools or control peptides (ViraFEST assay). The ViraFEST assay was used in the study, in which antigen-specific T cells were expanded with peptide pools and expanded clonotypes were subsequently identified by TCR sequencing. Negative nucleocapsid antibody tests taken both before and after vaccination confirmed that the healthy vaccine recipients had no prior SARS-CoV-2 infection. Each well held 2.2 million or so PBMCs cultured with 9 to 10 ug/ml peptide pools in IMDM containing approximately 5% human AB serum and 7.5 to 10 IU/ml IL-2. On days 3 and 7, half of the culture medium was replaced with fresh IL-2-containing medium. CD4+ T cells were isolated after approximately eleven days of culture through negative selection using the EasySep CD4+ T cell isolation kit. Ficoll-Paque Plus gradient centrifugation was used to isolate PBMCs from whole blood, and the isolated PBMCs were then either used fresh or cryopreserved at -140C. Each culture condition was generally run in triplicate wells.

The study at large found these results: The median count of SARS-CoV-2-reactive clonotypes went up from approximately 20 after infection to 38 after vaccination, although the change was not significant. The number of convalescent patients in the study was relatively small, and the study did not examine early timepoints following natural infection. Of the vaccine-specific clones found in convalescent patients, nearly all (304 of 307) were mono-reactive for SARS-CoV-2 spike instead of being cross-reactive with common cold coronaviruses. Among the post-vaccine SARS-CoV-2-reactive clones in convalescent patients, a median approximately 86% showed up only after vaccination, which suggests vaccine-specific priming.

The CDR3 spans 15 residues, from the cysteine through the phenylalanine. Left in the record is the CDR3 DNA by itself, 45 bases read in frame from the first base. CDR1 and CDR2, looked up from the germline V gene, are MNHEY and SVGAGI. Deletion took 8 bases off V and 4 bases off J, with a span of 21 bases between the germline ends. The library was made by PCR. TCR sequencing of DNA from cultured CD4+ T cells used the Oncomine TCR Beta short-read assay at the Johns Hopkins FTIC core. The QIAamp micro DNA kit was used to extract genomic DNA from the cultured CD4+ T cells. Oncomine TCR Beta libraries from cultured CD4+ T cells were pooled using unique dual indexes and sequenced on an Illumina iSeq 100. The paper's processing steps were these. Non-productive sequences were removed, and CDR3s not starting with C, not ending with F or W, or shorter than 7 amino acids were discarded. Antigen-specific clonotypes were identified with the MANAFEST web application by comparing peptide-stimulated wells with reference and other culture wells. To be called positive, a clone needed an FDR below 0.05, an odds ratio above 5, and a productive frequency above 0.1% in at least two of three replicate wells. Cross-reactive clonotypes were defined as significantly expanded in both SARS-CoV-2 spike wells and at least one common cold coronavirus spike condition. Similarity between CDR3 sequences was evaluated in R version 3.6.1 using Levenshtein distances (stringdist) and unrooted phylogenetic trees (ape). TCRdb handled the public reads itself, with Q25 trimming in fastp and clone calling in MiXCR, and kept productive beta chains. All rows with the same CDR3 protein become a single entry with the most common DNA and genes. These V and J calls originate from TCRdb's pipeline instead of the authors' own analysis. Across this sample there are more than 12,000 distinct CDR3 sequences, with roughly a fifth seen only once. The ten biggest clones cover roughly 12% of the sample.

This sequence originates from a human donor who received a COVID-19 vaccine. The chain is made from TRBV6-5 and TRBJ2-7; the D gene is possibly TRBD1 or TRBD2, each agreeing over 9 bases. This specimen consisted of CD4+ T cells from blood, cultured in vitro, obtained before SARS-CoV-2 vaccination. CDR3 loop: CASGSQGAGGYEQYF. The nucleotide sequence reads TGTGCCAGCGGTTCACAGGGGGCGGGGGGGTACGAGCAGTACTTC.